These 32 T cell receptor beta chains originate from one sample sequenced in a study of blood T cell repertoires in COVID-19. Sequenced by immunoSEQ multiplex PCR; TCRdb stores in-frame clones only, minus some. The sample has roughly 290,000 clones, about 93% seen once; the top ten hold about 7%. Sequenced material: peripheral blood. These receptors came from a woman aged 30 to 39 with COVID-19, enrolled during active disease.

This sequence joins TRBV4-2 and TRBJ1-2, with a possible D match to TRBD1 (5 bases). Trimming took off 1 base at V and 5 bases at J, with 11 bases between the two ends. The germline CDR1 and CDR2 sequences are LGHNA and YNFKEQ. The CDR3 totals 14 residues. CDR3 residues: CASSQGVGVYGYTF. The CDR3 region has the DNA TGTGCCAGCAGCCAAGGAGTAGGGGTGTATGGCTACACCTTC.

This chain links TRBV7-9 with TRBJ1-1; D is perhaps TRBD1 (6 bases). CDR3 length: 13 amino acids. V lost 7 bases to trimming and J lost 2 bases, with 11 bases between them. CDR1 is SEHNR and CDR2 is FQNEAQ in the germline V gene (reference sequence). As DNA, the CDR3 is TGTGCCAGCACCGGGGGGGCCAACACTGAAGCTTTCTTT. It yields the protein CASTGGANTEAFF.

The chain's CDR3 is CSVGGVSSYEQYF. The DNA for the CDR3 is TGCAGCGTGGGGGGGGTGAGCTCCTACGAGCAGTACTTC. The chain links TRBV29-1 to TRBJ2-7; 7 bases agree with TRBD2. This CDR3 contains 13 residues. Germline-derived CDR1 and CDR2 are SQVTM and ANQGSEA. V was clipped by 6 bases and J by 0 bases; unmatched bases: 5.

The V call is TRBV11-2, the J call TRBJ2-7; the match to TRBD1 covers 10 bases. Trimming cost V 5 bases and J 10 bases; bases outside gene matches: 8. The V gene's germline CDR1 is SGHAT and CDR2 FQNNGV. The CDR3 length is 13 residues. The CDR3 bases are TGTGCCAGCAGCGTCGGGACAGGGGTCGATCAGTACTTC. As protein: CASSVGTGVDQYF. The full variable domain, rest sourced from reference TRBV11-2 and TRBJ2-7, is EAGVAQSPRYKIIEKRQSVAFWCNPISGHATLYWYQQILGQGPKLLIQFQNNGVVDDSQLPKDRFSAERLKGVDSTLKIQPAKLEDSAVYLCASSVGTGVDQYFGPGTRLTVT.

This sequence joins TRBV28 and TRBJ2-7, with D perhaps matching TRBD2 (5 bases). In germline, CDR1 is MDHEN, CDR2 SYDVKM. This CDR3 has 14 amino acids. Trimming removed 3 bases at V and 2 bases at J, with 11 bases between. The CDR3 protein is CASSFRENPYEQYF. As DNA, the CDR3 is TGTGCCAGCAGTTTCCGGGAAAACCCCTACGAGCAGTACTTC.

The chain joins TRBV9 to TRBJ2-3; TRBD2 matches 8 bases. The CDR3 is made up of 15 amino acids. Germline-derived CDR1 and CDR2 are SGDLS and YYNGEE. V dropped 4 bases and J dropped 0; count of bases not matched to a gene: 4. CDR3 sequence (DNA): TGTGCCAGCAGCCGGGAGGGCAGGAGCACAGATACGCAGTATTTT. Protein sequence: CASSREGRSTDTQYF.

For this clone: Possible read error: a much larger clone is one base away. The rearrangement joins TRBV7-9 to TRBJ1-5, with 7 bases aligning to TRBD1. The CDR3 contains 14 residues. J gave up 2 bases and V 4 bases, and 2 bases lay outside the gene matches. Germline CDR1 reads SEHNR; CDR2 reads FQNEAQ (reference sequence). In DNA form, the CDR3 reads TGTGCCAGCAGCTCAGACAGGGGCAATCAGCCCCAGCATTTT. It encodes CASSSDRGNQPQHF.

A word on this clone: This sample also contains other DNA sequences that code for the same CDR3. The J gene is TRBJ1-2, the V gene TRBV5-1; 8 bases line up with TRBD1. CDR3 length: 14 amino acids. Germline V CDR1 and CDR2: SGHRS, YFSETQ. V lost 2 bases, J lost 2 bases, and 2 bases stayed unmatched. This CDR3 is CASSFDRGNYGYTF. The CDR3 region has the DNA TGCGCCAGCAGCTTCGACAGGGGAAACTATGGCTACACCTTC.

The CDR3 sequence is CASSEDDYEQFF. CDR3 nucleotide sequence: TGTGCCAGCAGTGAAGATGACTATGAGCAGTTCTTC. The rearrangement joins TRBV2 to TRBJ2-1; the D is unclear. V was clipped by 1 base and J by 8 bases, with 6 bases between them. The CDR3 has 12 amino acids. The germline CDR1 and CDR2 sequences are SNHLY and FYNNEI.

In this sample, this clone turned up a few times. The CDR3 is CASSLARAEKLFF. DNA for the CDR3: TGTGCCAGCAGCTTAGCCAGGGCTGAAAAACTGTTTTTT. The chain recombines TRBV7-2 with TRBJ1-4, with D possibly TRBD1 on 5 matching bases. Germline CDR1 and CDR2: SGHTA and FQGNSA. Trimming pared 0 bases from V and 7 bases from J, leaving 6 bases between. The CDR3 totals 13 residues.

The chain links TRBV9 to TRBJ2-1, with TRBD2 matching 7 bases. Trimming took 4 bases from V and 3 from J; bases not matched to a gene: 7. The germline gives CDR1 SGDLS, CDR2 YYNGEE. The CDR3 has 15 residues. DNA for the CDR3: TGTGCCAGCAGCCCAATCGGGACTAACTACAATGAGCAGTTCTTC. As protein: CASSPIGTNYNEQFF. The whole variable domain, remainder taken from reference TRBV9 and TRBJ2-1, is DSGVTQTPKHLITATGQRVTLRCSPRSGDLSVYWYQQSLDQGLQFLIQYYNGEERAKGNILERFSAQQFPDLHSELNLSSLELGDSALYFCASSPIGTNYNEQFFGPGTRLTVL.

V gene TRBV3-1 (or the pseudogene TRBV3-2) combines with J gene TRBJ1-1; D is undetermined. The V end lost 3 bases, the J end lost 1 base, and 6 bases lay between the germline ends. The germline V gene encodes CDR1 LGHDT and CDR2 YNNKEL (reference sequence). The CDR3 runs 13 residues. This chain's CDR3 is CASSQEGNTEAFF. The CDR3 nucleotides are TGTGCCAGCAGCCAGGAGGGGAACACTGAAGCTTTCTTT.

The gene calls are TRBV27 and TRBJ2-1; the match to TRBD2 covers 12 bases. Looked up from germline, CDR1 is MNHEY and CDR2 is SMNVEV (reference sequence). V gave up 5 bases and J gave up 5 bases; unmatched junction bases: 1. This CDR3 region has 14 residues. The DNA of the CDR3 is TGTGCCAGCAGTCGACTAGCGGGGGACAATGAGCAGTTCTTC. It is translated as CASSRLAGDNEQFF.

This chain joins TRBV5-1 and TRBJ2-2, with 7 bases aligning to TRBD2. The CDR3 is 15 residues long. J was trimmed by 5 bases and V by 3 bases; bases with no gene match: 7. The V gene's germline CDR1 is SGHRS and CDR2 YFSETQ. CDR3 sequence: CASSSTSWGTGELFF. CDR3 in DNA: TGCGCCAGCAGCTCGACTAGCTGGGGGACCGGGGAGCTGTTTTTT.

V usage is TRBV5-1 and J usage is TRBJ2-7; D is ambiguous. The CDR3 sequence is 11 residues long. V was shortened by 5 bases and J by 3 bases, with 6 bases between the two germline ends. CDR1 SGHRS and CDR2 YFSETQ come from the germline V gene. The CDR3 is CASRRDYEQYF. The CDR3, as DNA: TGCGCCAGCAGACGCGACTACGAGCAGTACTTC.

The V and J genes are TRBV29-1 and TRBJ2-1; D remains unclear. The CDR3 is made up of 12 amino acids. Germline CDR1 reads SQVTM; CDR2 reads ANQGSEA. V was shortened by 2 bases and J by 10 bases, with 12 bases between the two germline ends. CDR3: CSVEKLRSEQFF. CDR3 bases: TGCAGCGTTGAAAAATTAAGGAGCGAGCAGTTCTTC.

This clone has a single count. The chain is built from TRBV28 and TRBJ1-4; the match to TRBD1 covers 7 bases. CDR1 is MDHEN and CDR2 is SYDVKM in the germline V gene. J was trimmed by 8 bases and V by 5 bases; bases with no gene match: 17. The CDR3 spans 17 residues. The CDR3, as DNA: TGTGCCAGCAGTCCCTACGACAGGGTGAGGGGTCGCGAAAAACTGTTTTTT. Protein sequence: CASSPYDRVRGREKLFF.

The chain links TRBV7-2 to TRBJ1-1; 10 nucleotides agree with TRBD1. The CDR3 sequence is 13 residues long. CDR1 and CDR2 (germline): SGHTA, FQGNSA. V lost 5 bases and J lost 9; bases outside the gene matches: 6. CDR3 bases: TGTGCCAGCAGCCCAACGGGACAGGGGAAAGCTTTCTTT. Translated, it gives CASSPTGQGKAFF.

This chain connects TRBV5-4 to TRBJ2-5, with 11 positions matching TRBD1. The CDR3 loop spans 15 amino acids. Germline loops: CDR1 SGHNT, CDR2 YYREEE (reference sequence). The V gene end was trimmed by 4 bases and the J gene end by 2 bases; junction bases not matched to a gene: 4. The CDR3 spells CASSAGQGGQETQYF. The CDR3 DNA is TGTGCCAGCAGCGCGGGACAGGGGGGACAAGAGACCCAGTACTTC.

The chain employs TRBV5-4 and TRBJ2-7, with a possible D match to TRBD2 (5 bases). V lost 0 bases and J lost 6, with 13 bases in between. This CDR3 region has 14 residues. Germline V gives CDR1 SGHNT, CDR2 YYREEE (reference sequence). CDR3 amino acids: CASSLGGFSSEQYF. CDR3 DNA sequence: TGTGCCAGCAGCTTGGGAGGGTTCTCCAGCGAGCAGTACTTC.

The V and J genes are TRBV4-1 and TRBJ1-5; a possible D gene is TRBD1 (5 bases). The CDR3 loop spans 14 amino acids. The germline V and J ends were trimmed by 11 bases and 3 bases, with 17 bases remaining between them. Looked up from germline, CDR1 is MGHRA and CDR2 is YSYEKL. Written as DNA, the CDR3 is TGCGCCCGGGGGGAAGGGTGTGACAATCAGCCCCAGCATTTT. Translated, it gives CARGEGCDNQPQHF.

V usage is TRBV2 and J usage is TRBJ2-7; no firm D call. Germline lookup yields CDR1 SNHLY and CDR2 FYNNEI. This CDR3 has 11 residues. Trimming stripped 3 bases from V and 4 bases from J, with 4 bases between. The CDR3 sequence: CASSDHYEQYF. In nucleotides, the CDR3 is TGTGCCAGCAGTGACCATTACGAGCAGTACTTC.

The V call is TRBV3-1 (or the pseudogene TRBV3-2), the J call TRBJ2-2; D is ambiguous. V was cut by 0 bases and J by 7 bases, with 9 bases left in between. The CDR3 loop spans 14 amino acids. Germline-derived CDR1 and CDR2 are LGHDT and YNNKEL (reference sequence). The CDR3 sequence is CASSQEPLIGELFF. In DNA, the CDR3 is TGTGCCAGCAGCCAAGAGCCCCTAATCGGGGAGCTGTTTTTT.

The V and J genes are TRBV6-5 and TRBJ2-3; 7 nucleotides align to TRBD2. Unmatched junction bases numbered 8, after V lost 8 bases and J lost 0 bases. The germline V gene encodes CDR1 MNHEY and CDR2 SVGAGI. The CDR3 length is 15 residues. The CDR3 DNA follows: TGTGCCAGCGCCCTAGCGGAGGCTAGCACAGATACGCAGTATTTT. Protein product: CASALAEASTDTQYF.

Here the CDR3 DNA reads TGTGCCAGCAGGTTGACAGGGGGCGCTTATGGCTACACCTTC. Its protein product is CASRLTGGAYGYTF. The rearrangement uses TRBV27 and TRBJ1-2, with TRBD1 matching over 10 bases. The CDR3 is 14 residues long. In germline, CDR1 is MNHEY, CDR2 SMNVEV (reference sequence). With 6 bases clipped from V and 5 bases from J, the junction kept 6 bases outside the gene matches.

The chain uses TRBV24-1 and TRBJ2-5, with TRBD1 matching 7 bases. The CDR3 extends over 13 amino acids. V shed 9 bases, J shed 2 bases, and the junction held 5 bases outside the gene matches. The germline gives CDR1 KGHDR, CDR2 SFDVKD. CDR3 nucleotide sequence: TGTGCCACCGCCTCGGGACAGCAAGAGACCCAGTACTTC. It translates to CATASGQQETQYF.

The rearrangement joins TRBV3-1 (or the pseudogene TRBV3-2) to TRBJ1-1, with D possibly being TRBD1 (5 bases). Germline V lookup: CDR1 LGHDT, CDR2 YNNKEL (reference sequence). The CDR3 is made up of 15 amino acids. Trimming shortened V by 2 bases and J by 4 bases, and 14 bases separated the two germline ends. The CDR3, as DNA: TGTGCCAGCAGCCAAATAGTGGGGCAGGGCACTGAAGCTTTCTTT. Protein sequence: CASSQIVGQGTEAFF.

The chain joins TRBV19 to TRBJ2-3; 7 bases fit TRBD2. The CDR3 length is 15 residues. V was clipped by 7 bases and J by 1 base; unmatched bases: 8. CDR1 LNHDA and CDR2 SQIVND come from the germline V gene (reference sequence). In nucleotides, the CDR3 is TGTGCCAGTACCCCCCGGGGGGAGGGCACAGATACGCAGTATTTT. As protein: CASTPRGEGTDTQYF.

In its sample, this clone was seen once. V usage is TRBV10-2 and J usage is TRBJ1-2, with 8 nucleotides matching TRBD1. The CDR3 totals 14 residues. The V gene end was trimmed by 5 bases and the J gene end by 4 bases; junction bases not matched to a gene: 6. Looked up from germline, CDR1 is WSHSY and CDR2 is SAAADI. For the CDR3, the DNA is TGCGCCAGCAGTCCAGGGGGCACCGGCTATGGCTACACCTTC. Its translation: CASSPGGTGYGYTF.

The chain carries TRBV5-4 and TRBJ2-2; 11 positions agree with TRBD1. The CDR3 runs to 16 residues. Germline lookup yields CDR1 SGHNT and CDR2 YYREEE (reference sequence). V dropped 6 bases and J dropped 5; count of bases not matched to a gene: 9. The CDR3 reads CASNRRDRGYTGELFF. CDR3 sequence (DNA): TGTGCCAGCAATAGAAGGGACAGGGGGTATACCGGGGAGCTGTTTTTT.

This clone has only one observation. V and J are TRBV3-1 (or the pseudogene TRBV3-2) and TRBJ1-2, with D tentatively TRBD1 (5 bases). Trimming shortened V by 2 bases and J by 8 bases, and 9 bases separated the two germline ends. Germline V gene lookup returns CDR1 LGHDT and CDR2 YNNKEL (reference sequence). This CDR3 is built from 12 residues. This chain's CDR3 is CASSQYTGGYTF. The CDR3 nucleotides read TGTGCCAGCAGCCAATATACAGGAGGCTACACCTTC.

The CDR3 protein is CASSRDRGPGEQFF. The CDR3 DNA sequence: TGTGCCAGCAGCCGGGACAGGGGGCCTGGTGAGCAGTTCTTC. The chain links TRBV9 to TRBJ2-1; 12 nucleotides line up with TRBD1. V was pared by 4 bases and J by 9 bases, with 5 bases of the junction left unmatched. Germline values: CDR1 SGDLS, CDR2 YYNGEE. The CDR3 runs 14 residues.